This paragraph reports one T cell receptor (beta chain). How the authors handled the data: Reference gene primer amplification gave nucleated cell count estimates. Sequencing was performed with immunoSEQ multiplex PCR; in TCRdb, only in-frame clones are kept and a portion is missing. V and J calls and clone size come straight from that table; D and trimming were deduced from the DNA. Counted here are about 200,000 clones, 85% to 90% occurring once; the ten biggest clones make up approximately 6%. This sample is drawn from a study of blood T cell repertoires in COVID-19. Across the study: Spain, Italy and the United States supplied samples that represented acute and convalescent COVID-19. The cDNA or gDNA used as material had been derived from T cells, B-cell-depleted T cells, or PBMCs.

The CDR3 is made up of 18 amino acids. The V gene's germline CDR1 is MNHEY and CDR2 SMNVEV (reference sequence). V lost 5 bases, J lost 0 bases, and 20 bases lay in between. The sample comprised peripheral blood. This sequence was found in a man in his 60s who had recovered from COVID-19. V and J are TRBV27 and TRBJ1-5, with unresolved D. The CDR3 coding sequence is TGTGCCAGCAGTCCATCCATAATCTGGGCGGGTAGCAATCAGCCCCAGCATTTT. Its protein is CASSPSIIWAGSNQPQHF.